These 20 T cell receptor beta chains were all obtained from the same sample, sequenced in a study of Ad26.COV2.S vaccination and SARS-CoV-2 variants. Indicated treatment: some 20 received Ad26.COV2.S at low or high dose, single or two shots; 5 received placebo; per-sample allocation not given. Samples were taken on day 63 after the first vaccine or placebo injection. Libraries were prepared by immunoSEQ multiplex PCR; TCRdb keeps only in-frame clonotypes and omits some of them. The data contain 200,000 to 250,000 clones, approximately 90% of them seen just once; the ten biggest clones take up about 10%. The sample consisted of peripheral blood, taken in a trial of Ad26.COV2.S vaccine versus placebo. These receptors all stem from a person aged 18-60 years who received the Ad26.COV2.S COVID-19 vaccine or a placebo.

The chain carries TRBV7-2 and TRBJ2-7; D not resolved. V lost 1 base, J lost 2 bases, and 6 bases lay in between. CDR3 length: 13 amino acids. Per germline, CDR1 SGHTA and CDR2 FQGNSA. CDR3 nucleotide sequence: TGTGCCAGCAGCTTAGGGGCTCCCTACGAGCAGTACTTC. Protein sequence: CASSLGAPYEQYF.

This sequence joins TRBV4-3 and TRBJ2-1, with D tentatively TRBD1 or TRBD2 (5 bases each). The CDR3 spans 18 residues. Germline-derived CDR1 and CDR2 are LGHNA and YSLEER. V was shortened by 0 bases and J by 0 bases, with 15 bases between the two germline ends. CDR3 nucleotide sequence: TGCGCCAGCAGCCAAGAAATCGGGGCTTCCAGCTCCTACAATGAGCAGTTCTTC. The encoded protein is CASSQEIGASSSYNEQFF.

This clone was recorded once. The chain joins TRBV6-2 or TRBV6-3 to TRBJ2-5, with 7 bases identical to TRBD1. In germline, CDR1 is MNHEY, CDR2 SVGEGT. CDR3 length: 15 residues. Unmatched junction bases numbered 8, after V lost 2 bases and J lost 5 bases. CDR3 residues: CASSYHPTGRETQYF. CDR3 DNA sequence: TGTGCCAGCAGTTACCATCCGACAGGGCGGGAGACCCAGTACTTC.

The gene calls are TRBV4-2 and TRBJ2-7, with 8 bases lining up with TRBD2. This CDR3 region has 18 residues. Trimming removed 5 bases from V and 3 bases from J; junction bases left unmatched: 18. Germline V gene sequence: CDR1 LGHNA, CDR2 YNFKEQ. CDR3 DNA sequence: TGTGCCAGCAGCTCAAGCCTTGTAGGACTAGCTAAAAACTACGAGCAGTACTTC. Amino acids: CASSSSLVGLAKNYEQYF.

The V and J genes are TRBV5-1 and TRBJ2-2; possible D gene TRBD1, 5 bases. The CDR3 contains 17 residues. Looked up from germline, CDR1 is SGHRS and CDR2 is YFSETQ. V shed 0 bases and J shed 0 bases, with 12 bases lying between them. In DNA, the CDR3 is TGCGCCAGCAGCTTGGCGTCGACAGTAGCGAACACCGGGGAGCTGTTTTTT. Translating it yields CASSLASTVANTGELFF. Variable domain in full (rest from reference TRBV5-1 and TRBJ2-2): KAGVTQTPRYLIKTRGQQVTLSCSPISGHRSVSWYQQTPGQGLQFLFEYFSETQRNKGNFPGRFSGRQFSNSRSEMNVSTLELGDSALYLCASSLASTVANTGELFFGEGSRLTVL.

The chain carries TRBV10-3 and TRBJ1-2; D is ambiguous. Deletions cut 0 bases from V and 3 bases from J, with 11 bases between. The CDR3 runs to 15 residues. Germline CDR1 ENHRY, CDR2 SYGVKD. CDR3 loop: CAISESEAFHYGYTF. The CDR3 coding sequence is TGTGCCATCAGTGAGTCGGAGGCCTTTCACTATGGCTACACCTTC.

The chain links TRBV6-4 to TRBJ2-2; 9 bases map to TRBD1. Germline CDR1 reads MRHNA; CDR2 reads SNTAGT. With 7 bases clipped from V and 3 bases from J, the junction kept 6 bases outside the gene matches. This CDR3 spans 15 amino acids. The chain's CDR3 is CASKGTGPDTGELFF. CDR3 DNA: TGTGCCAGCAAAGGGACAGGGCCCGACACCGGGGAGCTGTTTTTT.

This chain connects TRBV7-2 to TRBJ1-2; D is uncertain. Trimming left V 4 bases short and J 8 bases short, with 11 bases between. This CDR3 has 12 residues. Per germline, CDR1 SGHTA and CDR2 FQGNSA. The CDR3 loop is CASSSWVGGYTF. In DNA, the CDR3 is TGTGCCAGCAGCTCATGGGTGGGAGGCTACACCTTC.

This chain links TRBV5-4 with TRBJ1-1, with 8 nucleotides matching TRBD1. The CDR3 spans 15 residues. Germline CDR1 reads SGHNT; CDR2 reads YYREEE (reference sequence). The V gene end was trimmed by 4 bases and the J gene end by 6 bases; junction bases not matched to a gene: 11. The DNA of the CDR3 is TGTGCCAGCAGCCCGGACAGGGTCCAATCCGCTGAAGCTTTCTTT. Its translation is CASSPDRVQSAEAFF.

This rearrangement joins TRBV11-2 to TRBJ2-7; tentatively, D is TRBD1 (5 bases). CDR3 length equals 15 residues. Germline V gene data show CDR1 as SGHAT and CDR2 as FQNNGV. Trimming stripped 2 bases from V and 3 bases from J, with 14 bases between. Here the CDR3 reads CASSLHQGSIYEQYF. The CDR3 bases are TGTGCCAGCAGCTTACACCAGGGATCGATCTACGAGCAGTACTTC.

The rearrangement uses TRBV7-2 and TRBJ2-1, with D perhaps being TRBD1 or TRBD2 (5 bases each). The CDR3 consists of 17 residues. The germline gives CDR1 SGHTA, CDR2 FQGNSA. Trimming removed 2 bases from V and 8 bases from J, with 22 bases in between. This CDR3 reads CASSLRARTLRGHEQFF. The CDR3 DNA follows: TGTGCCAGCAGCTTAAGGGCTAGGACACTACGGGGCCATGAGCAGTTCTTC.

In this sample, this clone turned up once. V usage is TRBV13 and J usage is TRBJ1-4; 7 bases map to TRBD1. Germline V gives CDR1 PRHDT, CDR2 FYEKMQ (reference sequence). Losses at the gene ends were 5 bases for V and 4 bases for J; bases not matched to a gene: 7. The CDR3 contains 15 residues. The CDR3 sequence is CASSVRQGDNEKLFF. The CDR3 coding sequence is TGTGCCAGCAGCGTCAGACAGGGAGATAATGAAAAACTGTTTTTT.

This chain connects TRBV24-1 to TRBJ2-2; weak D call: TRBD2 (5 bases). The CDR3 is 10 residues long. V was trimmed by 9 bases and J by 8 bases, leaving 6 bases between them. Germline-derived CDR1 and CDR2 are KGHDR and SFDVKD. The CDR3, as DNA: TGTGCCACCGGGGAGGGGGAGCTGTTTTTT. It translates to CATGEGELFF.

The chain employs TRBV10-3 and TRBJ1-2, with D unresolved. This CDR3 spans 12 amino acids. In germline, CDR1 is ENHRY, CDR2 SYGVKD. Between the trimmed V and J ends, which lost 4 bases and 8 bases, there was a span of 11 bases. CDR3 amino acids: CAISVSERGYTF. In DNA, the CDR3 is TGTGCCATCAGTGTAAGCGAGAGAGGCTACACCTTC.

The chain employs TRBV6-5 and TRBJ1-2; D is unresolved. This CDR3 is 13 amino acids long. V was clipped by 4 bases and J by 4 bases, with 10 bases between them. The germline V gene encodes CDR1 MNHEY and CDR2 SVGAGI. The CDR3 DNA reads as TGTGCCAGCAGTTTGACGGTGGGCTATGGCTACACCTTC. It is translated as CASSLTVGYGYTF.

This clone was detected only once. The V and J genes are TRBV6-5 and TRBJ1-5, with D possibly TRBD1 on 5 matching bases. Trimming took off 5 bases at V and 3 bases at J, with 14 bases between the two ends. This CDR3 is 15 amino acids long. Germline CDR1 reads MNHEY; CDR2 reads SVGAGI. The CDR3 DNA is TGTGCCAGCAGTCCCCGGGGGGTCCTCAATCAGCCCCAGCATTTT. Its translation is CASSPRGVLNQPQHF.

The V gene is TRBV20-1, the J gene TRBJ1-2; D gene unclear. This CDR3 is built from 11 residues. V was shortened by 3 bases and J by 4 bases, with 6 bases between the two germline ends. The germline V gene encodes CDR1 DFQATT and CDR2 SNEGSKA (reference sequence). The CDR3 DNA follows: TGCAGTGCTAGGGGTCTCTATGGCTACACCTTC. Encoded protein: CSARGLYGYTF.

The chain has TRBV30 and TRBJ2-7; D not certain. Germline CDR1 GTSNPN, CDR2 SVGIG (reference sequence). The CDR3 runs 12 residues. Trimming took 2 bases from V and 7 from J, leaving 12 bases between them. CDR3 region: CAWSLGAGEQYF. The DNA of the CDR3 is TGTGCCTGGAGTTTGGGTGCTGGAGAGCAGTACTTC.

The J gene is TRBJ2-7, the V gene TRBV3-1 (or the pseudogene TRBV3-2); a possible D gene is TRBD2 (5 bases). The CDR3 has 14 amino acids. Trimming stripped 1 base from V and 2 bases from J, with 9 bases between. CDR1 is LGHDT and CDR2 is YNNKEL in the germline V gene (reference sequence). The CDR3 DNA is TGTGCCAGCAGCCAAGGAGGAGGTCCCTACGAGCAGTACTTC. It encodes CASSQGGGPYEQYF.

The chain uses TRBV7-2 and TRBJ2-7; unclear D gene. Germline CDR1 SGHTA, CDR2 FQGNSA. The V and J ends lost 1 base and 0 bases respectively, with 13 bases between them. The CDR3 is 16 amino acids. CDR3 sequence reads: CASSLVGSYPSYEQYF. CDR3 in DNA: TGTGCCAGCAGCTTAGTCGGTAGTTACCCCTCCTACGAGCAGTACTTC.